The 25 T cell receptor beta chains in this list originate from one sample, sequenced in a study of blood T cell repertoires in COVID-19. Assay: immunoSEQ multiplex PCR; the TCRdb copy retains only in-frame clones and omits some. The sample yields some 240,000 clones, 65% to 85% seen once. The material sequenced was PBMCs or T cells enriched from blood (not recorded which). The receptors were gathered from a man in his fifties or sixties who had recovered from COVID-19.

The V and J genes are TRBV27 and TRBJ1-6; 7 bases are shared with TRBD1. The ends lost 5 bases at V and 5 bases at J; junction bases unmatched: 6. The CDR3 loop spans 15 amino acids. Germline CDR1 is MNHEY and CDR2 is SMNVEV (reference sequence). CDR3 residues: CASSQAGTDNSPLHF. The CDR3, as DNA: TGTGCCAGCAGTCAAGCCGGGACAGATAATTCACCCCTCCACTTT.

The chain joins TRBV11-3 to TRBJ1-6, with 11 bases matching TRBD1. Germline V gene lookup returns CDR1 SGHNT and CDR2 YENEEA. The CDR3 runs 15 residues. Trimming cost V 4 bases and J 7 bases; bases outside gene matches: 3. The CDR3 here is CASSSDRGRNSPLHF. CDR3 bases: TGTGCCAGCAGCTCGGACAGGGGGCGGAATTCACCCCTCCACTTT.

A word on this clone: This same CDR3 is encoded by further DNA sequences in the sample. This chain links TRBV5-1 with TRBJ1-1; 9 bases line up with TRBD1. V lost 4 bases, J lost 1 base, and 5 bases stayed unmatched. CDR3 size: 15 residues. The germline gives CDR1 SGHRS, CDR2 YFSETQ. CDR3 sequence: CASSLRTGANTEAFF. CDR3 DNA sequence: TGCGCCAGCAGCCTTAGGACAGGGGCGAACACTGAAGCTTTCTTT.

CDR3 residues: CSVTGTSRLETQYF. CDR3 DNA: TGCAGCGTAACCGGGACTTCCCGTTTAGAGACCCAGTACTTC. V gene TRBV29-1 combines with J gene TRBJ2-5; TRBD2 is a possible D gene (6 bases). CDR1 is SQVTM and CDR2 is ANQGSEA in the germline V gene. V dropped 6 bases and J dropped 4 bases, with 18 bases sitting between them. CDR3 size: 14 residues.

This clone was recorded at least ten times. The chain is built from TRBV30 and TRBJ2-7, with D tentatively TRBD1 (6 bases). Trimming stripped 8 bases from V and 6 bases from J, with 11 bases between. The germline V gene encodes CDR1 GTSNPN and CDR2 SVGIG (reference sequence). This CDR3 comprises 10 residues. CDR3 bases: TGTGCCGTGGACAGAATCGAGCAGTACTTC. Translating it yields CAVDRIEQYF.

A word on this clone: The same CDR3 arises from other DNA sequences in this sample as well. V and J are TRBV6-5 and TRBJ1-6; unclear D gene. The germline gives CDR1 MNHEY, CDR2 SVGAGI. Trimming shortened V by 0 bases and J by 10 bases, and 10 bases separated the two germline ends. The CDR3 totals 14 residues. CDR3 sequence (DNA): TGTGCCAGCAGTTACTCGTCCGGAGGATCACCCCTCCACTTT. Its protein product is CASSYSSGGSPLHF.

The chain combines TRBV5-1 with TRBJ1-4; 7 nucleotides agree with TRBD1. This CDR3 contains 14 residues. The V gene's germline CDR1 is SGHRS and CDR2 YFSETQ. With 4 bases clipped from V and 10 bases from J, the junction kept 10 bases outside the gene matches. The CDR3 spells CASSPRGGAGKLFF. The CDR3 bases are TGCGCCAGCAGCCCAAGAGGGGGCGCGGGAAAACTGTTTTTT.

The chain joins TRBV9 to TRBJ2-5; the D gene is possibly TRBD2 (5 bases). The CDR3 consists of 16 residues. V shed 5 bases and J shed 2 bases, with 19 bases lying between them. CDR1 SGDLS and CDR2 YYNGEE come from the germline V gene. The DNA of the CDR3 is TGTGCCAGCAGTATAAGCCCACGGGGATCTCAAGAGACCCAGTACTTC. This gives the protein CASSISPRGSQETQYF.

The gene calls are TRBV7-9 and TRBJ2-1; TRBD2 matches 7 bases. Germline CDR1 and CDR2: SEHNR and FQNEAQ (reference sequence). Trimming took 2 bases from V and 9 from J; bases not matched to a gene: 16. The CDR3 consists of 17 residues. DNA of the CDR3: TGTGCCAGCAGCTTAATCTTGCTGCGGGGGACGCCCGGTGAGCAGTTCTTC. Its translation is CASSLILLRGTPGEQFF.

DNA for the CDR3: TGTGCCAGCAGTCTGAGGGCTTATAATTCACCCCTCCACTTT. This codes for CASSLRAYNSPLHF. The chain couples TRBV6-5 to TRBJ1-6; D remains ambiguous. Germline V gene sequence: CDR1 MNHEY, CDR2 SVGAGI. Trimming took off 5 bases at V and 4 bases at J, with 9 bases between the two ends. The CDR3 is 14 amino acids.

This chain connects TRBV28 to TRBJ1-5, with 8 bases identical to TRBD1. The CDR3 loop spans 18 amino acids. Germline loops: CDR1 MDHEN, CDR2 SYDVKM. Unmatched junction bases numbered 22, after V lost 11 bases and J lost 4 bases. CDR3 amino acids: CASQGRSAGGVRNQPQHF. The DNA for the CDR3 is TGTGCCTCCCAAGGTAGGTCGGCAGGGGGCGTTCGAAATCAGCCCCAGCATTTT.

The CDR3 sequence is CASSYRAGGTEAFF. The DNA for the CDR3 is TGTGCCAGCAGTTACAGGGCAGGGGGCACTGAAGCTTTCTTT. The chain is built from TRBV6-2 or TRBV6-3 and TRBJ1-1; 7 bases are a match to TRBD1. V trimming: 2 bases; J trimming: 4 bases; junction bases outside the gene matches: 4. The CDR3 length is 14 residues. CDR1 and CDR2 (germline): MNHEY, SVGEGT.

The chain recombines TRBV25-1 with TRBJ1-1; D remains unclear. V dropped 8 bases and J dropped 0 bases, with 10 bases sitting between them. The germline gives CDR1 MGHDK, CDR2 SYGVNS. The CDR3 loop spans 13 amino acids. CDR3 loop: CASQEIMNTEAFF. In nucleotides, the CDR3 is TGTGCCAGCCAGGAAATCATGAACACTGAAGCTTTCTTT.

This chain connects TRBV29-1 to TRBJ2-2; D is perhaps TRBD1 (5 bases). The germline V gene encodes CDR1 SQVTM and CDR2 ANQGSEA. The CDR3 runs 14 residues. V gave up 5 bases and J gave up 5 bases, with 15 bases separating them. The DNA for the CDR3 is TGCAGCGTTCTGGGGCTTAGGTCTACCGGGGAGCTGTTTTTT. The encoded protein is CSVLGLRSTGELFF.

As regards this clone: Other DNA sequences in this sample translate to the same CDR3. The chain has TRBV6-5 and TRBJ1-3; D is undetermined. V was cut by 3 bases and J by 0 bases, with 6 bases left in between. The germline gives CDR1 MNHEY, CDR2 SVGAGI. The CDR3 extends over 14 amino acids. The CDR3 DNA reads TGTGCCAGCAGTTATCGGGGCTCTGGAAACACCATATATTTT. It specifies CASSYRGSGNTIYF.

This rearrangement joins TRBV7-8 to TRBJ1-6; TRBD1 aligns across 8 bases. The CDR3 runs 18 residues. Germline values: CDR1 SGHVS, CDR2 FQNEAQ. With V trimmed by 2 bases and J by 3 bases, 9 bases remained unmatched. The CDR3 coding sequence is TGTGCCAGCAGCTTAATGGACAGGGCGATCTTCTATAATTCACCCCTCCACTTT. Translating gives CASSLMDRAIFYNSPLHF.

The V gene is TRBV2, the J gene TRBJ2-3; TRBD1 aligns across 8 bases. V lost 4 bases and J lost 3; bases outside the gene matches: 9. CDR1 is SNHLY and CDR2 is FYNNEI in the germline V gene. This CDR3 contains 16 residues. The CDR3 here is CASSAQGAFLTDTQYF. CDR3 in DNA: TGTGCCAGCAGTGCCCAGGGGGCGTTTTTGACAGATACGCAGTATTTT. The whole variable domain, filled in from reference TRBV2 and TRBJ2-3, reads EPEVTQTPSHQVTQMGQEVILRCVPISNHLYFYWYRQILGQKVEFLVSFYNNEISEKSEIFDDQFSVERPDGSNFTLKIRSTKLEDSAMYFCASSAQGAFLTDTQYFGPGTRLTVL.

The CDR3 DNA reads as TGCGCCAGCAGCCACCCCTTCCCCGGGACAGCTTACAATGAGCAGTTCTTC. The encoded protein is CASSHPFPGTAYNEQFF. The chain joins TRBV4-1 to TRBJ2-1; 7 nucleotides match TRBD1. The germline gives CDR1 MGHRA, CDR2 YSYEKL. V lost 3 bases to trimming and J lost 4 bases; unmatched junction nucleotides: 12. This CDR3 contains 17 residues.

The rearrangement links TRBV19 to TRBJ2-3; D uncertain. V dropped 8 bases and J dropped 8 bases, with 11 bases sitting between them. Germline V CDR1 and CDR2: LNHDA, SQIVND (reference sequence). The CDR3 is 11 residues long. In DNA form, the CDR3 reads TGTGCCAGTGCTTCCCGCGGTACGCAGTATTTT. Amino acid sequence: CASASRGTQYF.

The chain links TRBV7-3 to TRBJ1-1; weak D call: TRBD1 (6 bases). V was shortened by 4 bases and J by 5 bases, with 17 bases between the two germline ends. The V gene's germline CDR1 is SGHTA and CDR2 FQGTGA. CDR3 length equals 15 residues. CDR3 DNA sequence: TGTGCCAGCAGCTCGGTCCCCCAGGGGATAACTGAAGCTTTCTTT. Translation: CASSSVPQGITEAFF.

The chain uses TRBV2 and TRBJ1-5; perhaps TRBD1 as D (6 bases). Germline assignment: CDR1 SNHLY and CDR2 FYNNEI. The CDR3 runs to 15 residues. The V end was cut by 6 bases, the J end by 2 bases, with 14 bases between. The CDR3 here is CASRLGRGRNQPQHF. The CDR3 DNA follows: TGTGCCAGCAGGTTGGGCAGGGGACGCAATCAGCCCCAGCATTTT.

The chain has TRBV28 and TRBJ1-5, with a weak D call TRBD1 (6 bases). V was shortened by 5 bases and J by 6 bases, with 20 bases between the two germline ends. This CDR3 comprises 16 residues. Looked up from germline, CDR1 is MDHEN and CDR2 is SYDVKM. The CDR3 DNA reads TGTGCCAGCAGTCGGGGCTACAGGGTACGAAGTCAGCCCCAGCATTTT. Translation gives CASSRGYRVRSQPQHF. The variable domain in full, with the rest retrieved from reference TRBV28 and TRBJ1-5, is DVKVTQSSRYLVKRTGEKVFLECVQDMDHENMFWYRQDPGLGLRLIYFSYDVKMKEKGDIPEGYSVSREKKERFSLILESASTNQTSMYLCASSRGYRVRSQPQHFGDGTRLSIL.

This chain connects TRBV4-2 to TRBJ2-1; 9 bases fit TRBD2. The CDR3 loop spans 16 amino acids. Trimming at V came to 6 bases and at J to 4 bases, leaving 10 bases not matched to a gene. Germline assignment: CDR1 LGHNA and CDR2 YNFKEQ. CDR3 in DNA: TGTGCCAGCAGTCGAGCCCGGACTAGCGCTTACAATGAGCAGTTCTTC. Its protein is CASSRARTSAYNEQFF.

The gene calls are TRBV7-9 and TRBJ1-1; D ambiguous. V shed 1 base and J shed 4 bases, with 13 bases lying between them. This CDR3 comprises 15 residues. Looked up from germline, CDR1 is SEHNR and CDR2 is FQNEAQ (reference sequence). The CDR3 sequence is CASSLGSRRGTEAFF. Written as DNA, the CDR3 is TGTGCCAGCAGCTTAGGTTCAAGGCGGGGCACTGAAGCTTTCTTT. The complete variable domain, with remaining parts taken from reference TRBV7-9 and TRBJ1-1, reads DTGVSQNPRHKITKRGQNVTFRCDPISEHNRLYWYRQTLGQGPEFLTYFQNEAQLEKSRLLSDRFSAERPKGSFSTLEIQRTEQGDSAMYLCASSLGSRRGTEAFFGQGTRLTVV.

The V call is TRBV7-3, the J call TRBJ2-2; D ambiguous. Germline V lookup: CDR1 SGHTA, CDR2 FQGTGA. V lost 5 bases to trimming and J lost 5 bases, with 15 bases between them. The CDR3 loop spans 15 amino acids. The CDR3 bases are TGTGCCAGCAGCCTAGTGGGTGATTTGACCGGGGAGCTGTTTTTT. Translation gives CASSLVGDLTGELFF. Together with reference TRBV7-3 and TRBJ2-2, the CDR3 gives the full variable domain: GAGVSQTPSNKVTEKGKYVELRCDPISGHTALYWYRQSLGQGPEFLIYFQGTGAADDSGLPNDRFFAVRPEGSVSTLKIQRTERGDSAVYLCASSLVGDLTGELFFGEGSRLTVL.